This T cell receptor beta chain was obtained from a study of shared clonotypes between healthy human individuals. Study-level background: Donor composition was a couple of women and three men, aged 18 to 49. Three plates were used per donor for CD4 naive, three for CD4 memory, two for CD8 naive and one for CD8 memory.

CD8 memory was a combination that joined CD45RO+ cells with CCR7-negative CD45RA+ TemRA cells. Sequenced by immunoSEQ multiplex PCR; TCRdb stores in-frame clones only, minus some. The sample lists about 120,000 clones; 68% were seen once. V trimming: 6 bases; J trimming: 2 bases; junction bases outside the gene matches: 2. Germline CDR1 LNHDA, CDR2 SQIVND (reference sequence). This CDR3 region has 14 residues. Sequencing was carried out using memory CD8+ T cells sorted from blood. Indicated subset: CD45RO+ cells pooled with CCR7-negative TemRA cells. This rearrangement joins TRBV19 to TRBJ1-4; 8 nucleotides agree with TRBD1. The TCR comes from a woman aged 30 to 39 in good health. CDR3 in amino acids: CASSNRGTNEKLFF. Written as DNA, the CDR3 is TGTGCCAGTAGCAACAGGGGGACTAATGAAAAACTGTTTTTT.